This T cell receptor beta chain comes out of a study of blood T cell repertoires in COVID-19. The overall study: Samples taken during acute and convalescent COVID-19 were collected in the United States, Italy and Spain. Nucleic acid was either cDNA or gDNA, and it came from T cells, B-cell-depleted T cells, or PBMCs.

This CDR3 has 18 residues. V gave up 2 bases and J gave up 4 bases, with 22 bases separating them. Per germline, CDR1 SGDLS and CDR2 YYNGEE. Seattle researchers signed up patients amid active infection and tracked them longitudinally. The authors' processing: Researchers report that nucleated cell counts were estimated from reference gene primer amplification. The table came from immunoSEQ multiplex PCR; TCRdb's copy has only in-frame clones and leaves some out. V and J calls and clone size follow that table, whereas D and trimming were derived from the DNA. Here the sample spans some 290,000 clones, about 90% being singletons.

The TCR sequence derives from a woman in her twenties or thirties with COVID-19, enrolled during active disease. The sequencing sample was made of peripheral blood. V and J are TRBV9 and TRBJ1-3; a possible D gene is TRBD1 (6 bases). The CDR3 DNA reads TGTGCCAGCAGCGTGACCAGGGACACAGTAGGGGAAGGAAACACCATATATTTT. Its translation: CASSVTRDTVGEGNTIYF.